A selection of T cell receptor beta chains follows, all from one sample in a study of tumor-infiltrating lymphocytes in primary liver carcinoma. TCRdb re-called the multiplex PCR reads with MiXCR, one entry per CDR3 protein. Of tens of thousands of distinct CDR3 sequences in the sample, around 70% were seen once. The sequencing input was liver tumor tissue from sampling region 1. The receptors come from a man in his forties with primary liver carcinoma and hepatitis B virus infection. Each CDR3 is given without its conserved first and last residue. The D gene is left open where the match is weak.

13,TRBJ2-1,TRBV28,TRBD2,ASTFLSGKYNEQF
10,TRBJ2-1,TRBV29-1,NA,SVVRLGSEQF
11,TRBJ2-5,TRBV5-1,NA,ASSFAGRETQY
11,TRBJ2-5,TRBV24-1,TRBD2,ATEDAGAKTQY
15,TRBJ2-3,TRBV11-2,NA,VGSLVGAGSGEDTQY
14,TRBJ2-3,TRBV5-6,NA,ASSLDTLRGVDTQY
12,TRBJ2-1,TRBV5-6,NA,ASSKLSSYNEQF
11,TRBJ2-1,TRBV29-1,TRBD1,NIGTGGYNGQF
18,TRBJ1-5,TRBV6-5,NA,VSSYSVRSLLHEGNQSQH
14,TRBJ2-7,TRBV7-9,TRBD1,ASSLDDRGNSYEQY
13,TRBJ2-6,TRBV12-3/TRBV12-4,NA,ASSFGDTGANVLT
13,TRBJ2-1,TRBV14,NA,AGSPGELIYNEQF
13,TRBJ2-1,TRBV24-1,TRBD2,ATSGDTSGRDEHF
9,TRBJ1-5,TRBV28,NA,ATEGDQPQH
9,TRBJ2-3,TRBV28,NA,ASSIGDTRY
10,TRBJ2-1,TRBV28,TRBD1,ASNVAGTEQF
11,TRBJ2-7,TRBV19,TRBD2,ASSIPLASEQY
11,TRBJ2-5,TRBV29-1,TRBD2,SVGGRVAETQY
14,TRBJ2-1,TRBV6-1,TRBD2,ASSANPGTSGDEQF
14,TRBJ2-1,TRBV6-5,TRBD2,ASSYSGAGGLSEQF
14,TRBJ2-2,TRBV11-2,TRBD1,VTSWGQGLNTGELF
18,TRBJ2-1,TRBV4-1,TRBD2,ASSHLGLAGKLVGYNEQF
12,TRBJ2-3,TRBV10-3,NA,AIGDRAGTDTQY
12,TRBJ2-5,TRBV29-1,TRBD1,SVEWRQGQGTQY
14,TRBJ2-7,TRBV4-1,NA,ANSLVSTGVGYEQY
14,TRBJ2-1,TRBV11-2,NA,ASSSRMVGSHNGQF
14,TRBJ2-1,TRBV4-1,NA,ASSHPQGTHYNEQF
11,TRBJ2-7,TRBV6-1,NA,ASSDGGLCEQY
11,TRBJ2-7,TRBV11-2,NA,VSSLERHAKQY
13,TRBJ2-7,TRBV11-2,NA,ASSLRWRGENEQY
12,TRBJ2-5,TRBV11-2,TRBD1,ASSRRDSQETQY
13,TRBJ2-7,TRBV4-2,NA,ASSLERTRSYEQY
9,TRBJ2-5,TRBV2,NA,ASAPWETQY
20,TRBJ2-1,TRBV11-2,NA,ASTLSYRGPVEQVRSYNEQF
12,TRBJ2-2,TRBV30,NA,ACMGPSSAGKLF
12,TRBJ1-6,TRBV30,TRBD1,AWNLGQGGSLLH
9,TRBJ2-1,TRBV29-1,NA,SAADAGEQF
14,TRBJ1-3,TRBV25-1,NA,ASSEPRGAPGNTIY
13,TRBJ2-2,TRBV4-2,NA,ASSLELENTGELF
12,TRBJ1-5,TRBV5-1,NA,ASSLSDLNEPQH
13,TRBJ2-7,TRBV11-2,TRBD1,ASNSTGGRRYELY
11,TRBJ2-7,TRBV4-2,NA,ASSQDLGREQY
12,TRBJ2-1,TRBV6-5,NA,ASSYGAGYSEQF
14,TRBJ1-5,TRBV12-3/TRBV12-4,TRBD1,ASSLGAGGYNQPQH
13,TRBJ2-1,TRBV11-1,NA,ASNLGRDLRDEQF
14,TRBJ2-7,TRBV28,TRBD2,ASSKGASGFSYEQY
14,TRBJ2-1,TRBV28,NA,ASSLVDFRASGRKF
15,TRBJ2-7,TRBV6-5,TRBD1,ARSQSTGQADTYEQY
12,TRBJ2-3,TRBV2,NA,ASKVPASTDTQY
11,TRBJ2-3,TRBV18,NA,ASSPATTDTQY
13,TRBJ1-5,TRBV20-1,NA,SAIPGAVGNQPQH
10,TRBJ1-5,TRBV20-1,TRBD1,SATGGNQPQH
13,TRBJ2-1,TRBV4-2,NA,ASSQNLGGGGERF
13,TRBJ2-2,TRBV6-1,TRBD1,ASRGDRLNTGELF
10,TRBJ2-7,TRBV6-5,NA,ASTEQGYEQY
12,TRBJ2-7,TRBV15,NA,ATSRVADSYERY
11,TRBJ2-7,TRBV28,TRBD2,ASSPRESYEQY
12,TRBJ2-3,TRBV11-2,NA,ANSSTHYRDTQY
12,TRBJ2-3,TRBV2,TRBD2,TSTPNSGGDTQY